A selection of T cell receptor beta chains follows, all from one sample in a study of shared clonotypes between healthy human individuals. The method was immunoSEQ multiplex PCR; TCRdb's version includes in-frame clones alone and lacks a portion of them. Here the sample spans roughly 1 million clones, approximately 68% being singletons. Specimen: memory CD4+ T cells sorted from blood. The receptors here all came from a man in his late teens or twenties in good health. Both conserved end residues are part of each CDR3. The D gene is left open where the match is weak.

D gene: -; V gene: TRBV2; J gene: TRBJ1-1; CDR3 protein: CASSTGTEAFF
D gene: TRBD2; V gene: TRBV18; J gene: TRBJ2-3; CDR3 protein: CASSPLLAGGPGDTQYF
D gene: -; V gene: TRBV12-5; J gene: TRBJ2-7; CDR3 protein: CASGREEGYEQYF
D gene: TRBD2; V gene: TRBV15; J gene: TRBJ2-3; CDR3 protein: CATSRSSGSGADTQYF
D gene: TRBD2; V gene: TRBV6-5; J gene: TRBJ2-7; CDR3 protein: CASRGSGGPSYEQYF
D gene: -; V gene: TRBV19; J gene: TRBJ2-2; CDR3 protein: CASSNTGELFF
D gene: -; V gene: TRBV5-4; J gene: TRBJ2-1; CDR3 protein: CASSLAQGIGNEQFF
D gene: -; V gene: TRBV28; J gene: TRBJ1-1; CDR3 protein: CASHSPGMNTEAFF
D gene: -; V gene: TRBV28; J gene: TRBJ1-6; CDR3 protein: CASSHARRESSPLHF
D gene: TRBD2; V gene: TRBV7-2; J gene: TRBJ2-3; CDR3 protein: CASSLGLAGGDTQYF
D gene: -; V gene: TRBV9; J gene: TRBJ1-3; CDR3 protein: CASSSRAGLSGNTIYF
D gene: -; V gene: TRBV9; J gene: TRBJ2-2; CDR3 protein: CASSVDQRATGELFF
D gene: -; V gene: TRBV28; J gene: TRBJ1-5; CDR3 protein: CASSWGRRNQPQHF
D gene: -; V gene: TRBV5-1; J gene: TRBJ1-2; CDR3 protein: CASSSGLGDHGYTF
D gene: -; V gene: TRBV9; J gene: TRBJ2-1; CDR3 protein: CASSGGTSSYNEQFF
D gene: -; V gene: TRBV28; J gene: TRBJ1-5; CDR3 protein: CASSLLGGAKGNQPQHF
D gene: -; V gene: TRBV30; J gene: TRBJ2-2; CDR3 protein: CAWSGTVTGELFF
D gene: TRBD2; V gene: TRBV7-2; J gene: TRBJ2-7; CDR3 protein: CASSLFAGETYEQYF
D gene: TRBD2; V gene: TRBV5-1; J gene: -; CDR3 protein: CATRPSTSGGYEQYF
D gene: TRBD2; V gene: TRBV30; J gene: TRBJ2-1; CDR3 protein: CAWRTSGFNEQFF
D gene: -; V gene: TRBV15; J gene: TRBJ1-6; CDR3 protein: CAISPGSHSPLHF
D gene: -; V gene: TRBV7-9; J gene: TRBJ1-4; CDR3 protein: CASSFRGLDEKLFF
D gene: TRBD2; V gene: TRBV5-6; J gene: TRBJ2-3; CDR3 protein: CASSLRGTSGRDTQYF
D gene: TRBD2; V gene: TRBV5-4; J gene: TRBJ2-1; CDR3 protein: CASSQPPGLGGNEQFF
D gene: -; V gene: TRBV6-5; J gene: TRBJ2-7; CDR3 protein: CASSYTGAEQYF
D gene: -; V gene: TRBV5-6; J gene: TRBJ2-5; CDR3 protein: CASSPVVQLQETQYF
D gene: -; V gene: TRBV10-2; J gene: TRBJ1-6; CDR3 protein: CASSEVSPEPLHF
D gene: TRBD1; V gene: TRBV6-1; J gene: TRBJ1-5; CDR3 protein: CASSEMGTGHQPQHF
D gene: -; V gene: TRBV4-1; J gene: TRBJ2-2; CDR3 protein: CASSQVPRGTGELFF
D gene: -; V gene: TRBV7-9; J gene: TRBJ2-1; CDR3 protein: CASSSPSSPSQYNEQFF
D gene: TRBD1; V gene: TRBV9; J gene: TRBJ1-2; CDR3 protein: CASSETGNGYTF
D gene: -; V gene: TRBV2; J gene: TRBJ1-6; CDR3 protein: CASSDRASPLHF
D gene: TRBD1; V gene: TRBV27; J gene: TRBJ2-1; CDR3 protein: CASSFDEGGVVGEQFF
D gene: -; V gene: TRBV5-5; J gene: TRBJ1-6; CDR3 protein: CASSLSTGPRSPLHF
D gene: TRBD1; V gene: TRBV5-4; J gene: TRBJ1-2; CDR3 protein: CASSLSRQGHGYTF
D gene: -; V gene: TRBV11-2; J gene: TRBJ1-2; CDR3 protein: CASSSSGVYGYTF
D gene: -; V gene: TRBV19; J gene: TRBJ1-5; CDR3 protein: CASSIGGTSNQPQHF
D gene: -; V gene: TRBV21-1; J gene: TRBJ2-3; CDR3 protein: CASSKLGVNTQYF
D gene: -; V gene: TRBV4-1; J gene: TRBJ2-5; CDR3 protein: CASSQFEETQYF
D gene: -; V gene: TRBV9; J gene: TRBJ2-3; CDR3 protein: CASSLSVYTDTQYF
D gene: TRBD1; V gene: TRBV4-1; J gene: TRBJ1-2; CDR3 protein: CASSQGQGKNYGYTF
D gene: TRBD1; V gene: TRBV28; J gene: TRBJ1-4; CDR3 protein: CASKTGLDRVLF
D gene: -; V gene: TRBV27; J gene: TRBJ2-1; CDR3 protein: CASSLEWSARAGYNEQFF
D gene: -; V gene: TRBV7-2; J gene: TRBJ1-2; CDR3 protein: CASSLAEGLLYGYTF
D gene: -; V gene: TRBV5-1; J gene: TRBJ2-5; CDR3 protein: CASSLAGETQYF
D gene: -; V gene: TRBV5-5; J gene: TRBJ1-2; CDR3 protein: CASSFGPRDGYTF
D gene: -; V gene: TRBV5-1; J gene: TRBJ2-3; CDR3 protein: CASSLVTASTDTQYF
D gene: -; V gene: TRBV5-8; J gene: TRBJ2-3; CDR3 protein: CASSLGDTQYF
D gene: -; V gene: TRBV4-2; J gene: TRBJ1-5; CDR3 protein: CASSQSFSQLNQPQHF
D gene: -; V gene: TRBV1; J gene: TRBJ2-3; CDR3 protein: CTSSQDLGQRVARYAVF
D gene: TRBD1; V gene: TRBV28; J gene: TRBJ2-7; CDR3 protein: CASSLSQGFAYEQYF
D gene: TRBD2; V gene: TRBV4-3; J gene: TRBJ2-3; CDR3 protein: CASSQTSGRRGDTQYF
D gene: -; V gene: TRBV11-2; J gene: TRBJ2-3; CDR3 protein: CASSLGYSGSTDTQYF
D gene: -; V gene: TRBV2; J gene: TRBJ2-3; CDR3 protein: CASSYGPARADTQYF